This T cell receptor beta chain was observed in a study of blood T cell repertoires in COVID-19. About the study: Samples of COVID-19 (acute and convalescent) were obtained from the United States, Italy and Spain. Sample material is recorded as cDNA or gDNA derived from T cells, B-cell-depleted T cells, or PBMCs.

In the original processing: Estimation of nucleated cell counts was performed using reference gene primer amplification. Data came from immunoSEQ multiplex PCR; TCRdb stores just in-frame clones and leaves some out. The D gene and trimming were derived from the DNA, and the V and J assignments and clone size from that table. The profile shows around 100,000 clones, about 85% of them singletons. The trim removed 3 bases at V and 8 bases at J, leaving 8 bases unmatched. This CDR3 is 17 amino acids long. Germline-derived CDR1 and CDR2 are ENHRY and SYGVKD. The TCR sequence derives from a human donor in a cohort sampled during active COVID-19. This rearrangement joins TRBV10-3 to TRBJ2-1; TRBD2 matches at 15 bases. The specimen sequenced was peripheral blood. CDR3 DNA sequence: TGTGCCATCAGTGACCCCGTTTGGACTAGCGGGGGGGATGAGCAGTTCTTC. Residues: CAISDPVWTSGGDEQFF.